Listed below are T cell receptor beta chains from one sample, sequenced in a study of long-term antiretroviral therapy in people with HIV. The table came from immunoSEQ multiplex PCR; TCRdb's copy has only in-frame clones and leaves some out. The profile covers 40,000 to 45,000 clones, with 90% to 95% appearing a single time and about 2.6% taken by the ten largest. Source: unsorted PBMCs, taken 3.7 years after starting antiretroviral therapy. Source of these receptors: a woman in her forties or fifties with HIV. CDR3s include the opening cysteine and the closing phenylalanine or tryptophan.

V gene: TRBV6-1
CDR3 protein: CASGAIHNEKLFF

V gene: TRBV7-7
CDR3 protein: CASSLVRGGSDTQYF

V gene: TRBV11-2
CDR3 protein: CASSLGRDAEETQYF

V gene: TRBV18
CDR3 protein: CASSRSGKSDQPQHF

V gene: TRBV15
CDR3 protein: CATQPSGRTDTQYF

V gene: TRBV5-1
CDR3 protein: CASSPGQASWRNTIYF

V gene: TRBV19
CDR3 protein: CASSDYSNEQFF

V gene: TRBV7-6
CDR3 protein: CASSLVPQNLARSHLPYEQYF

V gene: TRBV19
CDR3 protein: CASSPRGSGANVLTF

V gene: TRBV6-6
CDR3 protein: CASRVRGWDEQFF

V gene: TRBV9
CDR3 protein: CASSVAGPETQYF

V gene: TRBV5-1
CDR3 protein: CASSSGLGDEQYF

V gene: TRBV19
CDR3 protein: CASGGTANTEAFF

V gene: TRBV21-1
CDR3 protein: CASSIIVGGKQFQDQPQHF

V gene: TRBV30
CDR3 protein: CAWSPSGGLSYEQYF

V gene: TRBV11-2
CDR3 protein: CASSLLWGPGAQYF

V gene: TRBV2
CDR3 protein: CASWTRGAGKETQYF

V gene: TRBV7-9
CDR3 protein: CASSLVQDTQYF

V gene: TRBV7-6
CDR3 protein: CASSLGGRSPLHF

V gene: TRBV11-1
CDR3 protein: CASSLAGQNGYTF

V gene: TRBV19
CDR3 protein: CASSITQGSGYTF

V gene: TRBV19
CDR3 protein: CASNDRYYGYTF

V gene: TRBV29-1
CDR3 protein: CSVKDPGKFEKLFF

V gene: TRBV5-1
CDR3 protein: CASSLGGQDGNTIYF

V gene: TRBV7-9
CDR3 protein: CASSLGAAIEAFF

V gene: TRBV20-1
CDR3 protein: CSAKDGYEQYF

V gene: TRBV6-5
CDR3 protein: CASRSGRSGANVLTF

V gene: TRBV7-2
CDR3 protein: CASSDRGRGPQHF

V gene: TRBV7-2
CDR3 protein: CASSLARGERIYGYTF

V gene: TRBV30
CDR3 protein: CAWSLWGRWSNQPQHF

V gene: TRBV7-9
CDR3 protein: CASSDGTGVIRSYNSPLHF

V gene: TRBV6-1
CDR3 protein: CASSDQLAGNTDTQYF

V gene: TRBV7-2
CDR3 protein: CASSFRTGGEQYF

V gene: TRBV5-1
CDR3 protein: CASSLGSSGASYNEQFF

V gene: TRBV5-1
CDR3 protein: CASSLEVAGSPGELFF

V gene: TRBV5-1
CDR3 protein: CASSLGGGETQYF

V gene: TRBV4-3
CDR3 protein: CASSPDRSYGYTF

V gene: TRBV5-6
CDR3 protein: CASSFRGGNEQFF

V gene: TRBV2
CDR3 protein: CASGQGRLNTEAFF

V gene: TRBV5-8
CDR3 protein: CASSSRKTSGAYEQYF

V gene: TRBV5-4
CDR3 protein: CASSLDASGGHNEQFF

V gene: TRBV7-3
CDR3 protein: CASSLLLQAGDTQYF

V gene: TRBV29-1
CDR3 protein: CSVTQGALGYTF

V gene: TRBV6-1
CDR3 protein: CASSESSGWGYSPLHF

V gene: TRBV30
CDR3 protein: CAWSVHRGRTDTQYF

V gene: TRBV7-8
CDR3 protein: CASVARTALYEQYF

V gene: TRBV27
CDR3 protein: CASSPSGYYEQYF

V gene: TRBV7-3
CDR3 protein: CASSRGTGLSTDTQYF

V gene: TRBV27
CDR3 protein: CASSLRGRGTEAFF

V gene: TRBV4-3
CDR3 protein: CASSHPGQGVKSSYEQYF

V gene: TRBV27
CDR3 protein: CASSRSGVYEQYF

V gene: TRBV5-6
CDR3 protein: CASSLGGTGTYGYTF

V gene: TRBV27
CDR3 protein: CASSLWQGRNTEAFF

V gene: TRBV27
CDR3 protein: CASTRGEVRSPLHF

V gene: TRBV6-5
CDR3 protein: CASSYRTGTSSPLHF